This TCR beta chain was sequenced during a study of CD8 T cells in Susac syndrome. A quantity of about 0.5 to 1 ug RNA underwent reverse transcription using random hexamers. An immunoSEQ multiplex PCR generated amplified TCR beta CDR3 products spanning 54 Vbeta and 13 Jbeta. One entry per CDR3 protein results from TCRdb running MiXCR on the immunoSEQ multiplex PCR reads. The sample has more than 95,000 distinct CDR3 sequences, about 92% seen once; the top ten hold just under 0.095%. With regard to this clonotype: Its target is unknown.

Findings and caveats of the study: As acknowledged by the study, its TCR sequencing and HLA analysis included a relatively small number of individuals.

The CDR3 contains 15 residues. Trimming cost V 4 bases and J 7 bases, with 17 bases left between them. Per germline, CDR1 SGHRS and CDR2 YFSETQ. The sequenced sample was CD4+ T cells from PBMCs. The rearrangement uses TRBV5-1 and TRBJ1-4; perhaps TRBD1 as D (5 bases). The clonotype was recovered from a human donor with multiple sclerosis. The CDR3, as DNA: TGCGCCAGCAGCCCCACGGACGCCGGGGGTGAAAAACTGTTTTTT. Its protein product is CASSPTDAGGEKLFF.